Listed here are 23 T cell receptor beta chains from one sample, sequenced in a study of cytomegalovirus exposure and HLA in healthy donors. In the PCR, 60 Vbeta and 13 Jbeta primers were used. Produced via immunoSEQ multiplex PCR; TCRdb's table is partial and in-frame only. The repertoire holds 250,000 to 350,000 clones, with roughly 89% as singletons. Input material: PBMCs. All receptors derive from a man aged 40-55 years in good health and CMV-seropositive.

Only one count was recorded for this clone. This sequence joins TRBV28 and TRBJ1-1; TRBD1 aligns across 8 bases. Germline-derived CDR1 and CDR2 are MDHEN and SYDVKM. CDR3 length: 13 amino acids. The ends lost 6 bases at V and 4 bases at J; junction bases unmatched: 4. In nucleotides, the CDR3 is TGTGCCAGCAGCCCAGGGGGCCGCACTGAAGCTTTCTTT. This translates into CASSPGGRTEAFF.

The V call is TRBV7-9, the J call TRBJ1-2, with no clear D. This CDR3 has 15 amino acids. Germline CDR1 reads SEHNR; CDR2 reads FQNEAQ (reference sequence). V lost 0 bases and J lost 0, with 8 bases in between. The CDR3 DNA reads TGTGCCAGCAGCTTAGCTTTGGGAGCTAACTATGGCTACACCTTC. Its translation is CASSLALGANYGYTF.

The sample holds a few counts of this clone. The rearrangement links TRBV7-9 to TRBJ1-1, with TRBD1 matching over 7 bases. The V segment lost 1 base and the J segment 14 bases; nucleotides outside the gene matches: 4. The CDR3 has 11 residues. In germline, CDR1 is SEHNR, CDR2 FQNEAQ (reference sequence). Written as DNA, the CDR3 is TGTGCCAGCAGCTTAGGCCAGGGGGGCTTCTTT. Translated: CASSLGQGGFF.

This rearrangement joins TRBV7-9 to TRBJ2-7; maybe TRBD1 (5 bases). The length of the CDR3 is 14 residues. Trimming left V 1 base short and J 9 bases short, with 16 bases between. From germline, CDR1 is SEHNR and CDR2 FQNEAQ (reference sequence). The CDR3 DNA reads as TGTGCCAGCAGCTTAGTCGCCCAGGGTCCCCGGCAGTACTTC. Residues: CASSLVAQGPRQYF.

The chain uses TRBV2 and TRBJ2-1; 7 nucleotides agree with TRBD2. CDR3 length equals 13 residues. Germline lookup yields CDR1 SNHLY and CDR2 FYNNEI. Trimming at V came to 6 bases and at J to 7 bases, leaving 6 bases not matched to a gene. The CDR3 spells CASRGTIGNEQFF. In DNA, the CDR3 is TGTGCCAGCAGGGGGACTATCGGGAATGAGCAGTTCTTC.

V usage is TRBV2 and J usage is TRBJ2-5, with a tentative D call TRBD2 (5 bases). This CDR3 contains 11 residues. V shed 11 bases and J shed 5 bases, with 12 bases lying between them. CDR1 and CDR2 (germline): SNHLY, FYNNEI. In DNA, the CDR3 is TGTGCCGGTCGGACTTTGGAGACCCAGTACTTC. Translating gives CAGRTLETQYF.

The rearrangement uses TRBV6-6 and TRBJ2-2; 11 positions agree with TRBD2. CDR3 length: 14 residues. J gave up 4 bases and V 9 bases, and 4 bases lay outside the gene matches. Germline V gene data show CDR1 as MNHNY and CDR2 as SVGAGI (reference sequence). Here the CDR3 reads CARTGTSGTGELFF. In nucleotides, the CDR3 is TGTGCCAGGACCGGGACTAGCGGCACCGGGGAGCTGTTTTTT.

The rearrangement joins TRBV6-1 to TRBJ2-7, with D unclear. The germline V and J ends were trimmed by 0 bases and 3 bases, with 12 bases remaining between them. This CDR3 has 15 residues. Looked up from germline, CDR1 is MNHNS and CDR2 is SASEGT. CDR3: CASSEADRGYYEQYF. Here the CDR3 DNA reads TGTGCCAGCAGTGAAGCGGATCGCGGCTACTACGAGCAGTACTTC.

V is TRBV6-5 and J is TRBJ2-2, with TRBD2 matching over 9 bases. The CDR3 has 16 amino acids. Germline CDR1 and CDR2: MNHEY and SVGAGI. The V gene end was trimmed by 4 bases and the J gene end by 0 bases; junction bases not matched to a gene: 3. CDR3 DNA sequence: TGTGCCAGCAGTTCGACTAGCGGAGCGAACACCGGGGAGCTGTTTTTT. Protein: CASSSTSGANTGELFF.

The CDR3 spells CASSYQGDRMNEQFF. CDR3 bases: TGTGCCAGCAGTTATCAGGGGGATAGGATGAATGAGCAGTTCTTC. The chain joins TRBV27 to TRBJ2-1, with TRBD1 identical over 7 bases. Trimming took 4 bases from V and 7 from J; bases not matched to a gene: 10. Germline CDR1 reads MNHEY; CDR2 reads SMNVEV (reference sequence). The CDR3 runs to 15 residues.

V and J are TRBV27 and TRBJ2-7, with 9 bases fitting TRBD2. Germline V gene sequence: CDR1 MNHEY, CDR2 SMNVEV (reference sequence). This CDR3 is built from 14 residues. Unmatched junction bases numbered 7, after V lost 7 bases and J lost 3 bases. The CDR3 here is CASTPGSGSYEQYF. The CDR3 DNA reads TGTGCCAGCACCCCGGGTAGCGGGAGCTACGAGCAGTACTTC.

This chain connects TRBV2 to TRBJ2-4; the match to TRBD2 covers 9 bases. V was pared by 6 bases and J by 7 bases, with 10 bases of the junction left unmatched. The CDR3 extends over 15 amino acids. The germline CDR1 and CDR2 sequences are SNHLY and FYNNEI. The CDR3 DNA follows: TGTGCCAGCAGATTGCGGGAGGGAATTCAGAACATTCAGTACTTC. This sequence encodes CASRLREGIQNIQYF.

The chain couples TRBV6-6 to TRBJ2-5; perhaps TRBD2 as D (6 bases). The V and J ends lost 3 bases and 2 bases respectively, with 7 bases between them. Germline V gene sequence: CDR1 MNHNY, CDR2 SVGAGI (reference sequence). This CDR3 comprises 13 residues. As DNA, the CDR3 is TGTGCCAGCAGTTATGGGGGGCAAGAGACCCAGTACTTC. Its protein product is CASSYGGQETQYF.

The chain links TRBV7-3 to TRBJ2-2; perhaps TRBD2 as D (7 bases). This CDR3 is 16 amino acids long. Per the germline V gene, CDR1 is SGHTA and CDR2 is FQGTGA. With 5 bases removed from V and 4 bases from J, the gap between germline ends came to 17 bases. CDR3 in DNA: TGTGCCAGCAGCCCTGTGGGGGGGCCTGGCACCGGGGAGCTGTTTTTT. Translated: CASSPVGGPGTGELFF.

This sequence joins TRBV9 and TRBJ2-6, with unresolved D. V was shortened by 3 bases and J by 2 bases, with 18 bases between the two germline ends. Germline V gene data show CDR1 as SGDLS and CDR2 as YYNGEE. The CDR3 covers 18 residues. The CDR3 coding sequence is TGTGCCAGCAGCGCCACCCCCTCGAACAGTGCTGGGGCCAACGTCCTGACTTTC. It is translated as CASSATPSNSAGANVLTF.

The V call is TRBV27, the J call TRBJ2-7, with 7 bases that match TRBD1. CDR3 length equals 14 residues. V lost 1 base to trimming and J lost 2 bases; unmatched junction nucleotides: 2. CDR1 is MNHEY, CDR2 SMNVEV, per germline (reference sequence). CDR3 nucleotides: TGTGCCAGCAGTTTATTAGGGACAGCCTACGAGCAGTACTTC. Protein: CASSLLGTAYEQYF.

The CDR3 DNA reads as TGTGCCAGCAGCCGTACCGGGACAGAGTATGGCTACACCTTC. Translated, it gives CASSRTGTEYGYTF. The chain links TRBV11-3 to TRBJ1-2, with 7 bases fitting TRBD1. This CDR3 contains 14 residues. V was clipped by 5 bases and J by 5 bases; unmatched bases: 8. Germline CDR1 and CDR2: SGHNT and YENEEA.

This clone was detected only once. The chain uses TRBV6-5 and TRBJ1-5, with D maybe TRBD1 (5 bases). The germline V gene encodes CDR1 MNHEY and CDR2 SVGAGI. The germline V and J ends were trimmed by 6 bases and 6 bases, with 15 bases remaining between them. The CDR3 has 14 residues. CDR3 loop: CASSPEGVGQPQHF. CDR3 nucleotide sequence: TGTGCCAGCAGCCCCGAAGGGGTCGGTCAGCCCCAGCATTTT.

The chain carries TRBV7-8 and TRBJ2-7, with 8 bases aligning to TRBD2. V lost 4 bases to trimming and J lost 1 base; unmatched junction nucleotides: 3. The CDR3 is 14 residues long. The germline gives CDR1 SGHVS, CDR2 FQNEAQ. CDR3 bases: TGTGCCAGCAGCTACGGGAGGGCATCCTACGAGCAGTACTTC. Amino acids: CASSYGRASYEQYF.

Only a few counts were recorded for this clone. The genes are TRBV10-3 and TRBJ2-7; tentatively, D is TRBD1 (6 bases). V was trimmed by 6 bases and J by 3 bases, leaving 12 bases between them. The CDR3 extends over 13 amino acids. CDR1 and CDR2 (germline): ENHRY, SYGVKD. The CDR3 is CAISPRGVYEQYF. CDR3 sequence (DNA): TGTGCCATCAGCCCCAGGGGAGTCTACGAGCAGTACTTC.

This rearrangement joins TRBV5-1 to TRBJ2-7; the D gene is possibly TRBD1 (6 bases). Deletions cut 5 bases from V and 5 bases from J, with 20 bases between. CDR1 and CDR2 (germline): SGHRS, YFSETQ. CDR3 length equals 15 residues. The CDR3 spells CASSDLGQGVDEQYF. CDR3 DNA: TGCGCCAGCAGTGATTTGGGACAAGGTGTCGACGAGCAGTACTTC. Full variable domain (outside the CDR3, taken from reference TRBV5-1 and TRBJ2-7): KAGVTQTPRYLIKTRGQQVTLSCSPISGHRSVSWYQQTPGQGLQFLFEYFSETQRNKGNFPGRFSGRQFSNSRSEMNVSTLELGDSALYLCASSDLGQGVDEQYFGPGTRLTVT.

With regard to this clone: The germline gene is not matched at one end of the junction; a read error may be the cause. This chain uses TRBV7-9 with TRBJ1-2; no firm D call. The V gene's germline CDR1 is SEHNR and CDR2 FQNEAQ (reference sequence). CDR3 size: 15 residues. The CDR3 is CSSSLFQAVIYGYTF. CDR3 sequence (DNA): TGTTCCAGCAGCTTATTTCAGGCTGTAATCTATGGCTACACCTTC.

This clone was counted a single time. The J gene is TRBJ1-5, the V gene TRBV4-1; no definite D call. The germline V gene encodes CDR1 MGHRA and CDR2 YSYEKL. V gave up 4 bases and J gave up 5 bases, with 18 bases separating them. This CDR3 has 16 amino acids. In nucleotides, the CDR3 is TGCGCCAGCAGCCTAATACATCTTACTGCGGATCAGCCCCAGCATTTT. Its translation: CASSLIHLTADQPQHF.